A selection of T cell receptor beta chains follows, all from one sample in a study of T cell changes during pregnancy in multiple sclerosis. TCRdb's table, derived via immunoSEQ multiplex PCR, lists solely in-frame clones and lacks some. The sample carries about 36,000 clones, 91% recorded once. The input for sequencing was CD4+ T cells from peripheral blood mononuclear cells, taken in the second trimester of pregnancy. These TCRs come from a female donor in good health, enrolled as a control in a pregnancy study. CDR3s include the opening cysteine and the closing phenylalanine or tryptophan. D genes are given only for firm matches. Size is stated for part of the rows, as once, few or many counts, or as a class when the clone is expanded.

size,V,J,D,CDR3,DNA
once,TRBV5-4,TRBJ1-3,-,CASSLDTGPSGNTIYF,TGTGCCAGCAGCTTGGATACAGGACCCTCTGGAAACACCATATATTTT
-,TRBV9,TRBJ2-3,TRBD2,CASSPGWEAGGIRADTQYF,TGTGCCAGCAGCCCCGGGTGGGAAGCGGGGGGTATCAGGGCAGATACGCAGTATTTT
-,TRBV5-1,TRBJ1-2,-,CASAQQGGYGYTF,TGCGCCAGCGCCCAGCAGGGAGGCTATGGCTACACCTTC
-,TRBV5-1,TRBJ2-3,TRBD2,CASSLGLADSDTQYF,TGCGCCAGCAGCTTAGGCCTAGCGGACTCAGATACGCAGTATTTT
-,TRBV5-4,TRBJ1-2,-,CASRVRGRYGYTF,TGTGCCAGCCGTGTTAGGGGCCGCTATGGCTACACCTTC
once,TRBV7-8,TRBJ2-5,TRBD2,CASSPSSGRASLHF,TGTGCCAGCAGCCCCTCTAGCGGGAGGGCCTCGCTCCACTTC
-,TRBV7-3,TRBJ2-1,-,CASSLTGGGLRVTNEQFF,TGTGCCAGCAGCTTAACAGGGGGTGGCCTTAGGGTAACCAATGAGCAGTTCTTC
-,TRBV30,TRBJ1-4,TRBD1,CAWGSTGAVEKLFF,TGTGCCTGGGGTTCGACAGGGGCGGTCGAAAAACTGTTTTTT
-,TRBV7-9,TRBJ1-5,-,CASSPAGSGGNQPQHF,TGTGCCAGCAGCCCCGCGGGGTCGGGAGGCAATCAGCCCCAGCATTTT
-,TRBV27,TRBJ2-3,-,CASRSSRNTQYF,TGTGCCAGCAGATCCTCGAGGAATACGCAGTATTTT
-,TRBV5-6,TRBJ1-2,-,CASSFSGSKGGYTF,TGTGCCAGCAGCTTCTCAGGGTCTAAAGGTGGCTACACCTTC
-,TRBV2,TRBJ2-3,TRBD2,CASSDGRGGLAGGLTDTQYF,TGTGCCAGCAGCGACGGTCGCGGGGGACTAGCGGGAGGGCTCACAGATACGCAGTATTTT
-,TRBV27,TRBJ2-2,-,CASGVGGARSGELFF,TGTGCCAGCGGGGTAGGAGGGGCAAGATCCGGGGAGCTGTTTTTT
-,TRBV18,TRBJ2-7,-,CASSRSGDTPYF,TGTGCCAGCTCACGGAGCGGCGATACTCCGTACTTC
-,TRBV13,TRBJ1-2,-,CASSLTGHGYTF,TGTGCCAGCAGCTTAACAGGGCATGGCTACACCTTC
-,TRBV27,TRBJ2-1,-,CASSSGLLPPFF,TGTGCCAGCAGTTCGGGACTCCTCCCCCCGTTCTTC
-,TRBV5-1,TRBJ2-4,-,CASSLDEGVQYF,TGCGCCAGCAGCTTGGACGAAGGAGTACAGTACTTC
-,TRBV19,TRBJ2-1,TRBD2,CASAPGVAGGLSANEQFF,TGTGCCAGTGCCCCTGGAGTAGCGGGGGGGTTATCGGCCAATGAGCAGTTCTTC
few,TRBV5-1,TRBJ1-1,-,CASSSLQGYTEAFF,TGCGCCAGCAGTAGCCTTCAGGGATATACTGAAGCTTTCTTT
-,TRBV6-5,TRBJ2-7,TRBD1,CASSEGTDAYEQYF,TGTGCCAGCAGTGAGGGGACAGACGCCTACGAGCAGTACTTC
-,TRBV7-2,TRBJ2-2,-,CASSLVNGRQGSVF,TGTGCCAGCAGCTTAGTGAACGGGAGACAGGGCTCTGTTTTT
-,TRBV5-4,TRBJ2-7,-,CASSFQSGGSYEQYF,TGTGCCAGCAGCTTCCAGAGCGGAGGTTCCTACGAGCAGTACTTC
few,TRBV13,TRBJ1-1,-,CASSLVVARGTEAFF,TGTGCCAGCAGCTTAGTGGTGGCGAGGGGGACTGAAGCTTTCTTT
-,TRBV7-2,TRBJ1-2,-,CASSLSGDTGSGYTF,TGTGCCAGCAGCTTAAGTGGGGACACAGGAAGTGGCTACACCTTC
-,TRBV4-1,TRBJ2-1,-,CASSQGNGGRTYNEQFF,TGCGCCAGCAGCCAAGGGAACGGGGGAAGAACCTACAATGAGCAGTTCTTC
-,TRBV7-2,TRBJ1-6,TRBD1,CASSETTGNPLHF,TGTGCCAGCAGCGAAACGACAGGGAACCCCCTCCACTTT
-,TRBV5-1,TRBJ1-3,-,CASSLESTATIYF,TGCGCCAGCAGCTTGGAATCGACAGCCACCATATATTTT
-,TRBV7-9,TRBJ2-2,-,CASRYAGVNTGELFF,TGTGCCAGCAGATACGCAGGCGTGAACACCGGGGAGCTGTTTTTT
-,TRBV7-9,TRBJ1-2,TRBD1,CASSSGQGRWHGYTF,TGTGCCAGCAGCTCCGGACAGGGGAGATGGCACGGCTACACCTTC
-,TRBV6-5,TRBJ2-3,-,CASVSRHTDTQYF,TGTGCCAGCGTGAGCAGGCACACAGATACGCAGTATTTT
-,TRBV18,TRBJ2-7,TRBD1,CASSPRMGAGGHEQYF,TGTGCCAGCTCACCACGTATGGGTGCAGGGGGCCACGAGCAGTACTTC
-,TRBV11-2,TRBJ1-1,-,CASSSGWDTEAFF,TGTGCCAGCAGCTCGGGTTGGGACACTGAAGCTTTCTTT
-,TRBV30,TRBJ1-3,-,CAWSRGGNTIYF,TGTGCCTGGAGCCGGGGGGGGAACACCATATATTTT
-,TRBV6-1,TRBJ1-6,TRBD1,CGASPRGYNSPLHF,TGTGGGGCGAGCCCCAGGGGGTATAATTCACCCCTCCACTTT
-,TRBV5-1,TRBJ2-7,TRBD1,CASSLPTGAEQYF,TGCGCCAGCAGCTTACCTACAGGGGCCGAGCAGTACTTC
-,TRBV27,TRBJ2-5,TRBD2,CASSLRGSGRGMRETQYF,TGTGCCAGCAGTTTAAGGGGCAGCGGGAGAGGTATGCGGGAGACCCAGTACTTC
-,TRBV19,TRBJ2-7,TRBD2,CASSMVGSGRTDF,TGTGCCAGTAGTATGGTCGGGAGCGGGAGAACGGACTTC
-,TRBV10-3,TRBJ1-1,TRBD1,CAIKIRDSEAFF,TGTGCCATCAAGATAAGGGACAGCGAAGCTTTCTTT
-,TRBV18,TRBJ1-1,TRBD1,CASSHRGTEAFF,TGTGCCAGCTCACACAGGGGGACTGAAGCTTTCTTT
few,TRBV25-1,TRBJ2-5,TRBD1,CASSETGAQGTQYF,TGTGCCAGCAGTGAAACAGGGGCCCAAGGGACCCAGTACTTC
once,TRBV25-1,TRBJ1-2,-,CASSVVNYGYTF,TGTGCCAGCAGTGTCGTGAACTATGGCTACACCTTC
few,TRBV7-2,TRBJ1-1,-,CASSPPGTEAFF,TGTGCCAGCAGCCCCCCAGGCACTGAAGCTTTCTTT
-,TRBV4-1,TRBJ1-6,-,CASSQVDWDNSPLHF,TGCGCCAGCAGCCAAGTGGACTGGGATAATTCACCCCTCCACTTT
-,TRBV4-1,TRBJ1-2,-,CASSHPVGGARGYTF,TGCGCCAGCAGCCATCCCGTAGGGGGGGCGCGTGGCTACACCTTC
-,TRBV7-6,TRBJ2-1,TRBD2,CASSSGTSGRSSYNEQFF,TGTGCCAGCAGCTCCGGGACTAGCGGGAGGAGCTCCTACAATGAGCAGTTCTTC
-,TRBV5-1,TRBJ2-4,-,CASSLESRGPNIQYF,TGCGCCAGCAGCTTGGAATCCCGGGGTCCGAACATTCAGTACTTC
-,TRBV5-1,TRBJ1-2,TRBD1,CASSLTTGLNYGYTF,TGCGCCAGCAGCCTCACGACAGGGTTGAACTATGGCTACACCTTC
-,TRBV5-6,TRBJ2-5,-,CASSLMAVETQYF,TGTGCCAGCAGCTTGATGGCAGTAGAGACCCAGTACTTC
-,TRBV6-5,TRBJ1-1,-,CASSPGQYMNTEAFF,TGTGCCAGCAGCCCCGGACAGTACATGAACACTGAAGCTTTCTTT
-,TRBV29-1,TRBJ2-3,TRBD2,CSVVRLGSRLAGSTDTQYF,TGCAGCGTTGTCCGACTCGGGAGTCGACTAGCGGGGAGCACAGATACGCAGTATTTT
-,TRBV2,TRBJ1-5,-,CASSIGGVGNQPQHF,TGTGCCAGCAGTATAGGGGGGGTCGGGAATCAGCCCCAGCATTTT
-,TRBV28,TRBJ2-1,TRBD2,CASSLIGSGKKDEQFF,TGTGCCAGCAGTTTAATCGGTAGCGGGAAAAAGGATGAGCAGTTCTTC
-,TRBV5-4,TRBJ1-2,-,CASSLAGYGYTF,TGTGCCAGCAGCTTGGCCGGGTATGGCTACACCTTC
-,TRBV11-2,TRBJ1-2,-,CASRELGGGRGYTF,TGTGCCAGCAGGGAACTAGGGGGGGGCCGGGGCTACACCTTC
-,TRBV28,TRBJ2-1,TRBD1,CASSLRGRRGFF,TGTGCCAGCAGTTTAAGGGGGCGCAGGGGGTTCTTC
-,TRBV2,TRBJ2-7,TRBD2,CAGGTTSSYEQYF,TGTGCCGGAGGGACTACAAGCTCCTACGAGCAGTACTTC
-,TRBV7-2,TRBJ1-4,-,CASSRVSTNEKLFF,TGTGCCAGCAGCCGCGTTTCAACTAATGAAAAACTGTTTTTT
-,TRBV5-1,TRBJ1-1,-,CASSPGTTPMNTEAFF,TGCGCCAGCAGCCCCGGGACAACCCCCATGAACACTGAAGCTTTCTTT
-,TRBV11-2,TRBJ2-1,-,CASSSSPGNEQFF,TGTGCCAGCAGCTCGAGTCCGGGGAATGAGCAGTTCTTC